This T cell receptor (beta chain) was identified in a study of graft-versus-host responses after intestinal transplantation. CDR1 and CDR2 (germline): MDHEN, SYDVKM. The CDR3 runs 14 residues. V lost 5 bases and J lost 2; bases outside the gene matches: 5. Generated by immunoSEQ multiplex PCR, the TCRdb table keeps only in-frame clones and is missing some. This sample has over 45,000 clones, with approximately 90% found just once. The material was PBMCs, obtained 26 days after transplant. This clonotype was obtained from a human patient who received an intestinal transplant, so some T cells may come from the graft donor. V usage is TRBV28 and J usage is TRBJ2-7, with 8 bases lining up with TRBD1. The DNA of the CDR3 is TGTGCCAGCAGTCAGACAGGGGTCGCCTACGAGCAGTACTTC. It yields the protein CASSQTGVAYEQYF.